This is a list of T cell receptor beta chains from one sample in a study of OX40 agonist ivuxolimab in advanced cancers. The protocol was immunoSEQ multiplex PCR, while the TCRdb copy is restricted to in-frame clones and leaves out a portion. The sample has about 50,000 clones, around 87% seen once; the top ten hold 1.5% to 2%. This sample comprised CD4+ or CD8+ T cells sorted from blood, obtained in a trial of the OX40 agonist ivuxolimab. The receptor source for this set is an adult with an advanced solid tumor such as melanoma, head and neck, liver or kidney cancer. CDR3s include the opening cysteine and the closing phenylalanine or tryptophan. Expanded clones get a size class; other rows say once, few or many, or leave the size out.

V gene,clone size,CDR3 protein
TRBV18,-,CASSLKNTEAFF
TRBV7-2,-,CASRPTGASYGYTF
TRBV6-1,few,CASRRGQGWETQYF
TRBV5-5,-,CASSLGGFVNEQYF
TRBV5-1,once,CASSLGYRTDTQYF
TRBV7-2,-,CASSLASSGRSTDTQYF
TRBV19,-,CAGSGTGGYGYTF
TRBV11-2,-,CASSQLGTLGGDTQYF
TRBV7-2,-,CASSPGPPSRAFF
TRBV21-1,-,CASSKHPPTGTPYGYTF
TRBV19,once,CASSVLSGSGANVLTF
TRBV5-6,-,CASRPDPSSGNTIYF
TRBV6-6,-,CASRVGTVNEKLFF
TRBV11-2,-,CASSPSTGAPEAFF
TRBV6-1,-,CASSERFYSTDTQYF
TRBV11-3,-,CASSSSWTGSRDNEQFF
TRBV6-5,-,CASRPPGTVYNEQFF
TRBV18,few,CASSPLISNEKLFF
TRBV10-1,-,CASSSSGTNNEQFF
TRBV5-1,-,CASSLQPGSQETQYF
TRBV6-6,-,CASSYLPGQGEETQYF
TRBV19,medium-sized,CASSIGMNTEAFF
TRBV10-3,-,CAISDGDRGRYEQYF
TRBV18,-,CASSPGEGPSNQPQHF
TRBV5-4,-,CASSVTGTKETQYF
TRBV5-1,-,CASTVAGEVGAGELFF
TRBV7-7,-,CASSLSLDSPLHF
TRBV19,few,CASTFRGSDSPLHF
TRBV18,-,CASSPPQGALDTQYF
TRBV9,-,CASSVGVGTHYGYTF
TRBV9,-,CASSVGVQGAGQYF
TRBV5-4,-,CASSLGGSPYNEQFF
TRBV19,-,CASTRTSSSSYNSPLHF
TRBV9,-,CASSVVGLGYNEQFF
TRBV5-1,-,CASSLAPIGTSSIGTQYF
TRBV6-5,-,CASSYGTSGGAAQFF